The entry that follows covers one T cell receptor beta chain sequence. The data are from a study of control samples from healthy donors and cancer patients. The CDR3 length is 15 residues. Trimming removed 1 base at V and 5 bases at J, with 10 bases between. Germline CDR1 reads SGHNT; CDR2 reads YYREEE (reference sequence). Here immunoSEQ multiplex PCR was the method, and the copy in TCRdb shows in-frame clones only, minus some. The sample carries roughly 84,000 clones, over 75% recorded once. The V gene is TRBV5-4, the J gene TRBJ1-6, with TRBD1 as a possible D gene (5 bases). Sequencing input: blood. The TCR originated in a man aged 45-65 years in good health. CDR3 sequence: CASSLSGRDNSPLHF. CDR3 DNA sequence: TGTGCCAGCAGCTTGTCAGGGAGGGATAATTCACCCCTCCACTTT.